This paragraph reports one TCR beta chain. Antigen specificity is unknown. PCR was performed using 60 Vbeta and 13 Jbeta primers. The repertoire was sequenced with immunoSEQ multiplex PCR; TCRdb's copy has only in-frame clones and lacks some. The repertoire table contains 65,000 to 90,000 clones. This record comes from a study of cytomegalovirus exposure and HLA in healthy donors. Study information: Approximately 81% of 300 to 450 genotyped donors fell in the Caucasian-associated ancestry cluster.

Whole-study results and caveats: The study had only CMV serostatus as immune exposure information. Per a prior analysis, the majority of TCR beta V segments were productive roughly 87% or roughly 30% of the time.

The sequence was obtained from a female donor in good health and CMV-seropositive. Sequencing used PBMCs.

The CDR3 region has the DNA TGTGCCAGCAGTTACCGGGACAGGGATTACGAGCAGTACTTC. Its protein is CASSYRDRDYEQYF. This rearrangement joins TRBV6-5 to TRBJ2-7, with 9 bases aligning to TRBD1. The V gene's germline CDR1 is MNHEY and CDR2 SVGAGI. V lost 2 bases and J lost 4; bases outside the gene matches: 3. This CDR3 comprises 14 residues.